Presented here are 18 T cell receptor beta chains from one specimen sequenced in a study of blood T cells in healthy people across ages. Together with a sample-barcoded 5' primer, a J-beta primer mix was included in a second PCR lasting about 7 to 12 cycles. TCRdb called the 5' RACE reads again in MiXCR, with one record for every CDR3 protein. The table shows 600,000 to 1,000,000 distinct CDR3 sequences, with 20% to 25% occurring only once. The same specimen was also included in a second study, on T cells of mothers and their children.

Material: blood. All receptors derive from a boy aged 5-17 years in good health.

The chain is built from TRBV6-2 or TRBV6-3 and TRBJ2-1; TRBD2 aligns across 10 bases. This CDR3 contains 14 residues. Germline V CDR1 and CDR2: MNHEY, SVGEGT. V shed 5 bases, J shed 8 bases, and the junction held 6 bases outside the gene matches. DNA for the CDR3: TGTGCCAGCAGTGCGGGACTAGCGATGGATGAGCAGTTCTTC. The encoded protein is CASSAGLAMDEQFF.

The chain recombines TRBV9 with TRBJ2-5; D may be TRBD1 or TRBD2 (5 bases each). Germline lookup yields CDR1 SGDLS and CDR2 YYNGEE. The CDR3 consists of 15 residues. Trimming took 4 bases from V and 5 from J, leaving 18 bases between them. The CDR3 coding sequence is TGTGCCAGCAGCCCCCTCGGGGCAGCTGGGGAGACCCAGTACTTC. Protein product: CASSPLGAAGETQYF. The complete variable domain, with remaining parts taken from reference TRBV9 and TRBJ2-5, reads DSGVTQTPKHLITATGQRVTLRCSPRSGDLSVYWYQQSLDQGLQFLIQYYNGEERAKGNILERFSAQQFPDLHSELNLSSLELGDSALYFCASSPLGAAGETQYFGPGTRLLVL.

V usage is TRBV27 and J usage is TRBJ2-7, with D unresolved. The CDR3 length is 13 residues. Trimming pared 5 bases from V and 7 bases from J, leaving 15 bases between. Germline V lookup: CDR1 MNHEY, CDR2 SMNVEV (reference sequence). The CDR3 DNA sequence: TGTGCCAGCAGTCTCCTCAACTCTGGGGAGCAGTACTTC. It yields the protein CASSLLNSGEQYF.

The J gene is TRBJ2-7, the V gene TRBV7-3, with 11 bases fitting TRBD1. Germline CDR1 reads SGHTA; CDR2 reads FQGTGA. The CDR3 totals 15 residues. After removal of 5 bases from V and 3 bases from J, the junction contained 6 bases not matched to a gene. The CDR3 reads CASSRDGTGGYEQYF. CDR3 nucleotides: TGTGCCAGCAGCCGAGACGGGACAGGGGGCTACGAGCAGTACTTC.

This clonotype has a handful of counts. CDR3 sequence: CASSLDSVSIGNTIYF. CDR3 nucleotides: TGTGCCAGCAGCTTAGATTCGGTGTCAATTGGAAACACCATATATTTT. V is TRBV11-2 and J is TRBJ1-3, with no clear D. Germline V gene data show CDR1 as SGHAT and CDR2 as FQNNGV. The germline V and J ends were trimmed by 0 bases and 3 bases, with 12 bases remaining between them. The CDR3 consists of 16 residues. Looking up the rest from reference TRBV11-2 and TRBJ1-3 gives the full variable domain: EAGVAQSPRYKIIEKRQSVAFWCNPISGHATLYWYQQILGQGPKLLIQFQNNGVVDDSQLPKDRFSAERLKGVDSTLKIQPAKLEDSAVYLCASSLDSVSIGNTIYFGEGSWLTVV.

The chain employs TRBV7-9 and TRBJ2-5, with 9 bases lining up with TRBD1. The end of the DNA aligns better with TRBJ2-1, so the J call may be wrong. CDR1 and CDR2 from the germline V gene are SEHNR and FQNEAQ (reference sequence). The CDR3 runs to 14 residues. The CDR3 DNA reads as TGTGCCAGCAGGGGACAGGGTGGGTTTGATGAGCAGTTCTTC. Its protein is CASRGQGGFDEQFF.

This clonotype was seen a handful of times. The chain joins TRBV4-3 to TRBJ2-7, with D possibly TRBD2 on 5 matching bases. CDR1 and CDR2 (germline): LGHNA, YSLEER. The CDR3 runs to 15 residues. The V end was cut by 5 bases, the J end by 2 bases, with 16 bases between. CDR3 residues: CASSSGRTDPYEQYF. As DNA, the CDR3 is TGCGCCAGCAGCAGCGGACGGACTGATCCCTACGAGCAGTACTTC.

This clonotype has more than one count but fewer than ten. The chain recombines TRBV7-9 with TRBJ2-5; a possible D gene is TRBD2 (5 bases). The CDR3 spans 15 residues. Deletions cut 5 bases from V and 2 bases from J, with 15 bases between. CDR1 and CDR2 (germline): SEHNR, FQNEAQ (reference sequence). The DNA for the CDR3 is TGTGCCAGCAGCGAACTCGGACTGGGGCAAGAGACCCAGTACTTC. Protein product: CASSELGLGQETQYF.

This clonotype was counted a few times. This chain uses TRBV7-9 with TRBJ1-5, with D unresolved. This CDR3 comprises 12 residues. Germline CDR1 is SEHNR and CDR2 is FQNEAQ (reference sequence). The V gene lost 4 bases and the J gene lost 9 bases, with 10 bases spanning the gap. The CDR3 sequence: CASSSGYLPQHF. In DNA, the CDR3 is TGTGCCAGCAGCTCGGGCTATTTGCCCCAGCATTTT.

This clonotype turned up a few times. The genes are TRBV6-5 and TRBJ2-2; possibly TRBD1 for D (5 bases). The length of the CDR3 is 13 residues. Trimming left V 3 bases short and J 6 bases short, with 8 bases between. Germline V gene sequence: CDR1 MNHEY, CDR2 SVGAGI. The CDR3 loop reads CASSYSGPGELFF. The CDR3 coding sequence is TGTGCCAGCAGTTATTCAGGGCCCGGGGAGCTGTTTTTT.

This clonotype appeared a few times. Mismatch with germline at one junction end may stem from a read error. V usage is TRBV27 and J usage is TRBJ2-4; TRBD1 is a possible D gene (6 bases). The CDR3 totals 15 residues. Germline assignment: CDR1 MNHEY and CDR2 SMNVEV (reference sequence). CDR3 protein: CASREIRGVKSIQYF. The CDR3 coding sequence is TGTGCCAGCAGAGAAATCAGGGGCGTAAAAAGCATTCAGTACTTC.

This sequence joins TRBV2 and TRBJ2-7, with TRBD1 identical over 9 bases. V lost 6 bases, J lost 5 bases, and 8 bases stayed unmatched. CDR1 is SNHLY and CDR2 is FYNNEI in the germline V gene. The CDR3 totals 14 residues. The chain's CDR3 is CASRGQGYKNEQYF. The DNA for the CDR3 is TGTGCCAGCAGAGGACAGGGGTACAAAAACGAGCAGTACTTC.

This clonotype was seen only a few times. This sequence joins TRBV6-6 and TRBJ2-7; the D gene is possibly TRBD1 (6 bases). The CDR3 spans 15 residues. CDR1 and CDR2 (germline): MNHNY, SVGAGI (reference sequence). Trimming took off 6 bases at V and 3 bases at J, with 18 bases between the two ends. CDR3 nucleotides: TGTGCCAGCAGGACCCAGACAGGTGGAGGCTACGAGCAGTACTTC. It translates to CASRTQTGGGYEQYF.

This clonotype was detected a few times. This chain links TRBV21-1 with TRBJ1-1; TRBD1 is the table's D call and was not checked against the DNA. TRBV21-1 is labeled a pseudogene. The CDR3 runs 15 residues. The DNA for the CDR3 is TGTGCCAGCGGGGGGGACAGGGAAACGAACACTGAAGCTTTCTTT. This sequence encodes CASGGDRETNTEAFF.

The V and J genes are TRBV29-1 and TRBJ2-1, with 9 bases that match TRBD2. J lost 8 bases, V lost 7 bases, and 6 bases had no gene match. Germline CDR1 is SQVTM and CDR2 is ANQGSEA. The length of the CDR3 is 12 residues. Here the CDR3 DNA reads TGCAGCGCTCCTAGCGGGACGTATGAGCAGTTCTTC. It translates to CSAPSGTYEQFF.

The chain combines TRBV7-9 with TRBJ2-1; 16 bases map to TRBD2. There are 17 residues in the CDR3. Germline values: CDR1 SEHNR, CDR2 FQNEAQ (reference sequence). Trimming took 7 bases from V and 14 from J; bases not matched to a gene: 17. The CDR3 sequence is CASTGTSGRAYPESEFF. CDR3 in DNA: TGTGCCAGCACCGGGACTAGCGGGAGGGCCTACCCCGAAAGCGAGTTCTTC.

There are many counts of this clonotype. The chain links TRBV4-2 to TRBJ2-1, with D maybe TRBD1 (5 bases). CDR3 size: 15 residues. With 0 bases removed from V and 1 base from J, the gap between germline ends came to 7 bases. Per germline, CDR1 LGHNA and CDR2 YNFKEQ. In nucleotides, the CDR3 is TGTGCCAGCAGCCAAGAACAGGTATCCTACAATGAGCAGTTCTTC. This gives the protein CASSQEQVSYNEQFF.

The genes are TRBV19 and TRBJ2-7; the D call may be TRBD1 or TRBD2 (5 bases each). Germline V gene lookup returns CDR1 LNHDA and CDR2 SQIVND (reference sequence). The CDR3 is made up of 15 amino acids. V shed 5 bases and J shed 3 bases, with 17 bases lying between them. The CDR3 DNA reads as TGTGCCAGTAGTCCTAGCCGGGACGGTCTCTACGAGCAGTACTTC. This sequence encodes CASSPSRDGLYEQYF.